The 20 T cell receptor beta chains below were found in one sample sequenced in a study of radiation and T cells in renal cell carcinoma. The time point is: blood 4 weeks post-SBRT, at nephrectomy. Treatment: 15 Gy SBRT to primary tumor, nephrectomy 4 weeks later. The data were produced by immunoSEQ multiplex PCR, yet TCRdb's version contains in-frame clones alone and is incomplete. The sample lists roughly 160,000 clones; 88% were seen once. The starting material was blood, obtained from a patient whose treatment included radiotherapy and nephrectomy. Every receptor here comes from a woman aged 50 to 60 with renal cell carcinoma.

Written as DNA, the CDR3 is TGTGCCATCAGCTCGGACGGACCAAATGAAAAACTGTTTTTT. It is translated as CAISSDGPNEKLFF. The chain carries TRBV10-3 and TRBJ1-4; D gene unclear. Looked up from germline, CDR1 is ENHRY and CDR2 is SYGVKD. The CDR3 totals 14 residues. Trimming left V 6 bases short and J 5 bases short, with 13 bases between.

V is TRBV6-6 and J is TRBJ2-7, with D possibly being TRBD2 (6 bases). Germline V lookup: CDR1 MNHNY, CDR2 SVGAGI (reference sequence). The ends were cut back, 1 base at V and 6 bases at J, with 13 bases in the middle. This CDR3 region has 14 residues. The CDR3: CASSYLGTDSEQYF. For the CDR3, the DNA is TGTGCCAGCAGTTACTTGGGGACTGATTCCGAGCAGTACTTC.

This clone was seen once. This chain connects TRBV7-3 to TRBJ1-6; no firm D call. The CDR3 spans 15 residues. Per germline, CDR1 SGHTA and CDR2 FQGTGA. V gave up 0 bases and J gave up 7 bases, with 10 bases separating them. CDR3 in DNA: TGTGCCAGCAGCTTAACGCCGAACCAGAATTCACCCCTCCACTTT. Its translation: CASSLTPNQNSPLHF.

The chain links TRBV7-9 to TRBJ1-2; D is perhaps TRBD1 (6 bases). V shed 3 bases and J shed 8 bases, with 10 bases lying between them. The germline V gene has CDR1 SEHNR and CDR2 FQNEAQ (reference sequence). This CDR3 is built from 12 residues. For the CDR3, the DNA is TGTGCCAGCAGCTTTGCAGGGGAGGGCTACACCTTC. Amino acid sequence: CASSFAGEGYTF.

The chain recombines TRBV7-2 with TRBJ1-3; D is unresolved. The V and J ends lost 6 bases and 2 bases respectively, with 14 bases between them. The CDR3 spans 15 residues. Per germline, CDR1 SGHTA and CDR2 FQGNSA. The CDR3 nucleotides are TGTGCCAGCAGTAGGACGGGTACTACTGGAAACACCATATATTTT. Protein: CASSRTGTTGNTIYF.

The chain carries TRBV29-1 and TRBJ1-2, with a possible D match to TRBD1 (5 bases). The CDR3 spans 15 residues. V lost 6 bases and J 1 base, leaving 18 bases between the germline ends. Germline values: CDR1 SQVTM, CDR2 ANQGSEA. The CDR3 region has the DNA TGCAGCGTACCTCAGACCTCAGGGTTTAACTATGGCTACACCTTC. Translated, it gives CSVPQTSGFNYGYTF.

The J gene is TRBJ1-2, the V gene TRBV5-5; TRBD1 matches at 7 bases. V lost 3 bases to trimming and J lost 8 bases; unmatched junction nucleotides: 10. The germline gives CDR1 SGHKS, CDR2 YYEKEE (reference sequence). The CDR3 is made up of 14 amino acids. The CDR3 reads CASSSRGQGSGYTF. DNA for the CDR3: TGTGCCAGCAGCTCAAGGGGGCAGGGGAGCGGCTACACCTTC.

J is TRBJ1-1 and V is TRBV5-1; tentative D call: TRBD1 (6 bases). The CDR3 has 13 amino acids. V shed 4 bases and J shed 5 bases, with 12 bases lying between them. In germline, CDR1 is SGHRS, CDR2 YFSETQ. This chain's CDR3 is CASSAQGITEAFF. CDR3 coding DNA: TGCGCCAGCAGCGCACAGGGTATTACTGAAGCTTTCTTT.

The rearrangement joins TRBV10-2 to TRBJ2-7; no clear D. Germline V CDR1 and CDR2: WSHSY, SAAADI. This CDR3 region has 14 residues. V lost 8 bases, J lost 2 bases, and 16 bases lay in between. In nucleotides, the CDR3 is TGCGCCAGCGTGACCCGAGAACCGACCTACGAGCAGTACTTC. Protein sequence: CASVTREPTYEQYF.

As DNA, the CDR3 is TGCGCCAGCAGCCAAGATCTTTCGGGGGGAGCGACTAATGAAAAACTGTTTTTT. This translates into CASSQDLSGGATNEKLFF. The chain couples TRBV4-3 to TRBJ1-4, with D perhaps matching TRBD1 (5 bases). Germline CDR1 is LGHNA and CDR2 is YSLEER. V lost 0 bases to trimming and J lost 2 bases, with 16 bases between them. The CDR3 consists of 18 residues.

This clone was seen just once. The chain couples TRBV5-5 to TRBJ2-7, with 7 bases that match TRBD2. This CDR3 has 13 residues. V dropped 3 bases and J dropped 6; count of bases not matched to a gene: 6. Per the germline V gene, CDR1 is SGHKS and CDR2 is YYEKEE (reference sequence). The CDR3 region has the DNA TGTGCCAGCAGCTCCTTTACTAGCGCCGAGCAGTACTTC. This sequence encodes CASSSFTSAEQYF.

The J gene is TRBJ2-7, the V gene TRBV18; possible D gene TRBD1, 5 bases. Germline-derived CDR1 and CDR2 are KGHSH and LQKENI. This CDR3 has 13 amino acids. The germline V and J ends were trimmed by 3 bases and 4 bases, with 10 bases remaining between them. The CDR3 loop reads CASSPYDRYEQYF. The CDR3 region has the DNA TGTGCCAGCTCACCCTACGACAGATACGAGCAGTACTTC.

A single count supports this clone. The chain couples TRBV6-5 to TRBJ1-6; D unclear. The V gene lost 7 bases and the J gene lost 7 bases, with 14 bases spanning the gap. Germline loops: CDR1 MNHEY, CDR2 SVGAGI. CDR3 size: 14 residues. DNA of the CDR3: TGTGCCAGCACTATTATTGCGCGGAATTCACCCCTCCACTTT. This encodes CASTIIARNSPLHF.

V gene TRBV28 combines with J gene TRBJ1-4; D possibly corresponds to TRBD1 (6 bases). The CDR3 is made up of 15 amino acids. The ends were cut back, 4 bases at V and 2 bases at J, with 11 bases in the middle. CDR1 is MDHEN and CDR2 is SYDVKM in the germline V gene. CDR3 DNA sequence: TGTGCCAGCAGTTCCGGGGGGCCGACTAATGAAAAACTGTTTTTT. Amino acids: CASSSGGPTNEKLFF.

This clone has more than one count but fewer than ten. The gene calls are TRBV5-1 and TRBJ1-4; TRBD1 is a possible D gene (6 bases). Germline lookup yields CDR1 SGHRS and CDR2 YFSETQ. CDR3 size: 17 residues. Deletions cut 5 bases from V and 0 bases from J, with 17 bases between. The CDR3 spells CASRRTAGATTNEKLFF. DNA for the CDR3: TGCGCCAGCAGACGAACAGCAGGGGCTACAACTAATGAAAAACTGTTTTTT.

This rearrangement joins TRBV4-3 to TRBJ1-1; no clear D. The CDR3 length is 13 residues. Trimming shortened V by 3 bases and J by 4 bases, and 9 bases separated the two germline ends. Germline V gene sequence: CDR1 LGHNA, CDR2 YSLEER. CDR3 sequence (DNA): TGCGCCAGCAGCCAGCTGCGGAGCACTGAAGCTTTCTTT. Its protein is CASSQLRSTEAFF.

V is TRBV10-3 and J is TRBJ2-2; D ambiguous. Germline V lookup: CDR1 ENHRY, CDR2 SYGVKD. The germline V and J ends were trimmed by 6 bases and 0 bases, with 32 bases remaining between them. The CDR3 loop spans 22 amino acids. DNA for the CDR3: TGTGCCATCAGCGATGGGGTTCAACAAATCGTGAACCTAGGGACGAACACCGGGGAGCTGTTTTTT. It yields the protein CAISDGVQQIVNLGTNTGELFF.

Here the CDR3 reads CASSLDLGISGANVLTF. DNA for the CDR3: TGCGCCAGCAGCTTGGATCTGGGAATCTCTGGGGCCAACGTCCTGACTTTC. The chain uses TRBV5-1 and TRBJ2-6; D is unclear. Per germline, CDR1 SGHRS and CDR2 YFSETQ. V lost 0 bases to trimming and J lost 0 bases, with 10 bases between them. CDR3 size: 17 residues.

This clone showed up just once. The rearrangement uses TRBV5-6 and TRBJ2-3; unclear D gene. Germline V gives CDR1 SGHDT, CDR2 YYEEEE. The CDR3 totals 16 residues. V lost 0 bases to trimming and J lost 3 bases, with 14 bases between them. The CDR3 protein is CASSLDWGSDTDTQYF. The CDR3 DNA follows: TGTGCCAGCAGCTTGGATTGGGGTTCCGATACAGATACGCAGTATTTT. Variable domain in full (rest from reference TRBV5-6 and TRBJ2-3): DAGVTQSPTHLIKTRGQQVTLRCSPKSGHDTVSWYQQALGQGPQFIFQYYEEEERQRGNFPDRFSGHQFPNYSSELNVNALLLGDSALYLCASSLDWGSDTDTQYFGPGTRLTVL.

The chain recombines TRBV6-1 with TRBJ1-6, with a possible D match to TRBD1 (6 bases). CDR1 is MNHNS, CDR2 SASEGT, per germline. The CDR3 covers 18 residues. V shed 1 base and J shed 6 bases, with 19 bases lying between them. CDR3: CASSEVIWTDPGNSPLHF. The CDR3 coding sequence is TGTGCCAGCAGTGAAGTGATATGGACAGATCCGGGTAATTCACCCCTCCACTTT.